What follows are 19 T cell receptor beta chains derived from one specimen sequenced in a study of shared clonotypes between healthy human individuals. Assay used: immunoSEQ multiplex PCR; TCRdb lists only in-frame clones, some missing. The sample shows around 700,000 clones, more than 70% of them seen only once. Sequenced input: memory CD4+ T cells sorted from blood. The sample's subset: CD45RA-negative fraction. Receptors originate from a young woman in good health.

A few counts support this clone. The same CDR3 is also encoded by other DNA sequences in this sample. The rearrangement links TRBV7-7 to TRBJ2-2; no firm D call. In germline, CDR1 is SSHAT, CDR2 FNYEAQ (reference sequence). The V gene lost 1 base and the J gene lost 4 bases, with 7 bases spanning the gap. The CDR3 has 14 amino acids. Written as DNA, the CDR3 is TGTGCCAGCAGCTTAGGTCCGAGCACCGGGGAGCTGTTTTTT. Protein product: CASSLGPSTGELFF.

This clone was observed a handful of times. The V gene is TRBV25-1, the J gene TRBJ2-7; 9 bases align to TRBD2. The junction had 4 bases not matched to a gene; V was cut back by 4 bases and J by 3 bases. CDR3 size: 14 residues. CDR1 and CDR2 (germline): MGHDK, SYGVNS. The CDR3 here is CASSGLAAIYEQYF. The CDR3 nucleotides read TGTGCCAGCAGTGGACTAGCGGCGATCTACGAGCAGTACTTC.

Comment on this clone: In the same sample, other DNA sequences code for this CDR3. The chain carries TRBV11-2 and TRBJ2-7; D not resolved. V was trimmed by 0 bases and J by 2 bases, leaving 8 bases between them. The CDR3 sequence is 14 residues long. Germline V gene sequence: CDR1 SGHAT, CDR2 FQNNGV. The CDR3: CASSLERGAYEQYF. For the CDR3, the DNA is TGTGCCAGCAGCTTAGAACGCGGCGCCTACGAGCAGTACTTC.

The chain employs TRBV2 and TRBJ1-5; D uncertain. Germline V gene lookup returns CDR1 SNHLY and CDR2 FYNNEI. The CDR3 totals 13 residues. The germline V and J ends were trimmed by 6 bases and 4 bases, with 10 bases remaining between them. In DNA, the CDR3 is TGTGCCAGCAGGTTCCAGGCTAATCAGCCCCAGCATTTT. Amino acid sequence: CASRFQANQPQHF. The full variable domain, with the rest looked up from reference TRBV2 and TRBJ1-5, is EPEVTQTPSHQVTQMGQEVILRCVPISNHLYFYWYRQILGQKVEFLVSFYNNEISEKSEIFDDQFSVERPDGSNFTLKIRSTKLEDSAMYFCASRFQANQPQHFGDGTRLSIL.

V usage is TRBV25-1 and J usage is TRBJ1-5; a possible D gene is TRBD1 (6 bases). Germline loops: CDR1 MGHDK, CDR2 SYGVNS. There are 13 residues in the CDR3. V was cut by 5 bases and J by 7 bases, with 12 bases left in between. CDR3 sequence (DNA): TGTGCCAGCAGTTCCCAAGGGGGGCAGCCCCAGCATTTT. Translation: CASSSQGGQPQHF. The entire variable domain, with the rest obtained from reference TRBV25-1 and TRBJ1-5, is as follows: EADIYQTPRYLVIGTGKKITLECSQTMGHDKMYWYQQDPGMELHLIHYSYGVNSTEKGDLSSESTVSRIRTEHFPLTLESARPSHTSQYLCASSSQGGQPQHFGDGTRLSIL.

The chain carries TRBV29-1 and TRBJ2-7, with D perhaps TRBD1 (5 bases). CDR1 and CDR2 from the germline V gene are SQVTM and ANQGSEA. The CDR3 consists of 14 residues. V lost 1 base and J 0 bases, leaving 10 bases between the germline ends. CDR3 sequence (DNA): TGCAGCGTTGAAGGGACACCAAGCTCCTACGAGCAGTACTTC. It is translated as CSVEGTPSSYEQYF.

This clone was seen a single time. The CDR3 here is CASSPNPGLAVYEQYF. CDR3 nucleotides: TGTGCCAGCAGTCCTAATCCGGGACTAGCGGTCTACGAGCAGTACTTC. This rearrangement joins TRBV6-6 to TRBJ2-7; 11 bases align to TRBD2. Germline V gene data show CDR1 as MNHNY and CDR2 as SVGAGI (reference sequence). The ends lost 5 bases at V and 3 bases at J; junction bases unmatched: 9. This CDR3 has 16 amino acids.

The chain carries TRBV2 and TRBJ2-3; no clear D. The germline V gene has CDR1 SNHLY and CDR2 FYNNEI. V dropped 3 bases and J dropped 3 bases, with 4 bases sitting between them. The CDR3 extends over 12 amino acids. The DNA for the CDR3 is TGTGCCAGCAGTGATGGTACAGATACGCAGTATTTT. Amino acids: CASSDGTDTQYF.

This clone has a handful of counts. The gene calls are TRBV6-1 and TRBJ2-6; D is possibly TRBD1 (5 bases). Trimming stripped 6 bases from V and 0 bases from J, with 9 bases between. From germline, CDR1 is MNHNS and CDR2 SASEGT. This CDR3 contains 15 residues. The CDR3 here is CASRATASGANVLTF. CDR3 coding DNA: TGTGCCAGCAGGGCGACAGCCTCTGGGGCCAACGTCCTGACTTTC.

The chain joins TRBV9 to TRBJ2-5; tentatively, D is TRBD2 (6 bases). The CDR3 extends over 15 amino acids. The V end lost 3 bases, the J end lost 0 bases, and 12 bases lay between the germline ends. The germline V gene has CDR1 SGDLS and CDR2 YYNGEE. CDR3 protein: CASSASAGHQETQYF. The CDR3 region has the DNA TGTGCCAGCAGCGCCAGTGCGGGGCACCAAGAGACCCAGTACTTC.

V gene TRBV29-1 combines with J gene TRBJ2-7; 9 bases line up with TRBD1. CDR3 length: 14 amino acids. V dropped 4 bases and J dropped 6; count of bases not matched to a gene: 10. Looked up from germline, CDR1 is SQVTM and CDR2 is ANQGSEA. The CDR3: CSVGRTDRGSEQYF. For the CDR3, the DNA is TGCAGCGTTGGGCGTACGGACAGGGGTTCCGAGCAGTACTTC.

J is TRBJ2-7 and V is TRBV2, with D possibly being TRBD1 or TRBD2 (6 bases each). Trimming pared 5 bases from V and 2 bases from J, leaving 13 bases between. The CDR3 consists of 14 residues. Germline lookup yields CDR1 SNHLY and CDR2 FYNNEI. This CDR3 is CASSSTGGAYEQYF. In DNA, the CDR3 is TGTGCCAGCAGTTCGACAGGAGGGGCCTACGAGCAGTACTTC. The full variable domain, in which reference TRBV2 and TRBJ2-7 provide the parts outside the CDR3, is EPEVTQTPSHQVTQMGQEVILRCVPISNHLYFYWYRQILGQKVEFLVSFYNNEISEKSEIFDDQFSVERPDGSNFTLKIRSTKLEDSAMYFCASSSTGGAYEQYFGPGTRLTVT.

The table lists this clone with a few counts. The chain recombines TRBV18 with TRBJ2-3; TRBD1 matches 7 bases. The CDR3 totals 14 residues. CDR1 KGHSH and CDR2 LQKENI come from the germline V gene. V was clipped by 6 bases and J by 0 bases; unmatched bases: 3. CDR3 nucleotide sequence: TGTGCCAGCTCTTCGGACAGGAGCACAGATACGCAGTATTTT. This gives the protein CASSSDRSTDTQYF.

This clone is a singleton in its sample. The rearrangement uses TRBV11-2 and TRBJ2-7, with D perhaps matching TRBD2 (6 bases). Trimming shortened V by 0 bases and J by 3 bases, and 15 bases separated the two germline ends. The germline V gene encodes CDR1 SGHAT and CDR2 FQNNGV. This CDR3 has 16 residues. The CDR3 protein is CASSLDLMGLNYEQYF. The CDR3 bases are TGTGCCAGCAGCTTAGATCTAATGGGACTTAACTACGAGCAGTACTTC. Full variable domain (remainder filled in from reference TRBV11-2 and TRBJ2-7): EAGVAQSPRYKIIEKRQSVAFWCNPISGHATLYWYQQILGQGPKLLIQFQNNGVVDDSQLPKDRFSAERLKGVDSTLKIQPAKLEDSAVYLCASSLDLMGLNYEQYFGPGTRLTVT.

CDR3 loop: CASSLSGGSQPQHF. CDR3 sequence (DNA): TGTGCCAGCAGCTTAAGTGGGGGAAGTCAGCCCCAGCATTTT. The chain is built from TRBV7-8 and TRBJ1-5; tentatively, D is TRBD1 (5 bases). Trimming stripped 2 bases from V and 6 bases from J, with 11 bases between. CDR3 length equals 14 residues. The germline V gene has CDR1 SGHVS and CDR2 FQNEAQ.

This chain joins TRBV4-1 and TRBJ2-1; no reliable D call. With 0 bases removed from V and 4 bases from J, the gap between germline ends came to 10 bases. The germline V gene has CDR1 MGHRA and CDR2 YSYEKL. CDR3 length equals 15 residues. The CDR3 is CASSQDFSRYNEQFF. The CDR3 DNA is TGCGCCAGCAGCCAAGATTTCAGCAGATACAATGAGCAGTTCTTC.

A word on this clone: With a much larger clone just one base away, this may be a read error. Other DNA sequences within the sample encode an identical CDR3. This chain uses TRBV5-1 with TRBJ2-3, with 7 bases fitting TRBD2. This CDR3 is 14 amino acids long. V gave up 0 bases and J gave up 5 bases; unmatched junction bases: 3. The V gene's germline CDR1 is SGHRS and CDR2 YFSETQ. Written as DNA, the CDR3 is TGCGCCAGCAGCTTGGGGACGGGGGGAGATACGCAGTATTTT. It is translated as CASSLGTGGDTQYF.

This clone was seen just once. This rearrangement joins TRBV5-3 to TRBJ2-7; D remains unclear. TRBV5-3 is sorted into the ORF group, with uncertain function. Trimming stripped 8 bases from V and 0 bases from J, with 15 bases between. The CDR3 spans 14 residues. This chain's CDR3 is CASLLPDCSYEQYF. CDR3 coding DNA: TGTGCCAGCCTCCTCCCCGACTGCTCCTACGAGCAGTACTTC.

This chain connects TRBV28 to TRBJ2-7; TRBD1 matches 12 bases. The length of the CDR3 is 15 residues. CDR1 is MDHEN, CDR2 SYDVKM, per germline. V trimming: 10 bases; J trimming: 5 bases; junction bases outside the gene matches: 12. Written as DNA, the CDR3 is TGTGCCACCGGGACCTCCGGGACAGGGGGCGACGAGCAGTACTTC. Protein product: CATGTSGTGGDEQYF.